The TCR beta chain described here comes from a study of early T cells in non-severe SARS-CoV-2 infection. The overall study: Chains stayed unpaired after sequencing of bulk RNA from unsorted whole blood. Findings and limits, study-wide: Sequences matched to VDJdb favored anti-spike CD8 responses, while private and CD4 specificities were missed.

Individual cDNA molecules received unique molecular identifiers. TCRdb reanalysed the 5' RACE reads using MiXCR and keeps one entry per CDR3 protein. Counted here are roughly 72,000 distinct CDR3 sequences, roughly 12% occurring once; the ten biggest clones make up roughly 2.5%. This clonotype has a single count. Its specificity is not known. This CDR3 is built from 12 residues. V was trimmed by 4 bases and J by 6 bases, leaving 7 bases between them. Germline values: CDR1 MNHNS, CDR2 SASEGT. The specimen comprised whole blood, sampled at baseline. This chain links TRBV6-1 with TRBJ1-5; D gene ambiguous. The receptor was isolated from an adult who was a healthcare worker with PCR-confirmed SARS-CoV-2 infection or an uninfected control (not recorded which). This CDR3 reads CASSAGFQPQHF. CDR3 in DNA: TGTGCCAGCAGTGCCGGGTTTCAGCCCCAGCATTTT.